Each of the 32 T cell receptor beta chains below was sequenced from the same sample in a study of blood T cell repertoires in COVID-19 (dated by TCRdb to the early 2020s). Preparation of the library involved the immunoSEQ multiplex PCR assay. Entries here come from immuneACCESS through TCRdb and include only in-frame sequences with V and J called. Some clones fail to appear in such tables; in the studies checked, an unresolved V gene covers under half of the shortfall, and the cause of the remainder is unknown. The sample includes about 58,000 clones, with around 79% observed a single time. Together, the top ten hold approximately 4.9% of the sample. Sequenced input: peripheral blood. The origin of the receptors is a human donor in a cohort sampled during active COVID-19.

This clone was detected once. The V gene is TRBV30, the J gene TRBJ1-1, with D tentatively TRBD1 (6 bases). From germline, CDR1 is GTSNPN and CDR2 SVGIG (reference sequence). Trimming removed 1 base at V and 7 bases at J, with 19 bases between. CDR3 length equals 15 residues. CDR3 protein: CAWSGAGGASGEAFF. As DNA, the CDR3 is TGTGCCTGGAGTGGAGCGGGGGGGGCGTCCGGTGAAGCTTTCTTT.

The chain employs TRBV28 and TRBJ2-7; 7 bases are shared with TRBD1. The CDR3 covers 13 residues. Germline CDR1 and CDR2: MDHEN and SYDVKM. V lost 5 bases, J lost 4 bases, and 5 bases stayed unmatched. CDR3 amino acids: CASSGRGWYEQYF. For the CDR3, the DNA is TGTGCCAGCAGTGGCAGGGGGTGGTACGAGCAGTACTTC.

J is TRBJ1-1 and V is TRBV20-1; D is unclear. The CDR3 has 12 residues. Germline CDR1 DFQATT, CDR2 SNEGSKA (reference sequence). V gave up 3 bases and J gave up 3 bases, with 8 bases separating them. The CDR3 protein is CSASLADTEAFF. For the CDR3, the DNA is TGCAGTGCTAGTTTAGCCGACACTGAAGCTTTCTTT.

The CDR3 DNA reads as TGTGCCAGCTCACCACCGGCTCGACACGGGACAGACTCCTACGAGCAGTACTTC. Amino acid sequence: CASSPPARHGTDSYEQYF. V and J are TRBV18 and TRBJ2-7, with TRBD1 identical over 7 bases. CDR1 is KGHSH, CDR2 LQKENI, per germline. The trim removed 0 bases at V and 0 bases at J, leaving 11 bases unmatched. This CDR3 is 18 amino acids long.

V gene TRBV5-1 combines with J gene TRBJ1-2; no definite D call. Germline CDR1 and CDR2: SGHRS and YFSETQ. The ends were cut back, 3 bases at V and 4 bases at J, with 10 bases in the middle. The length of the CDR3 is 13 residues. The CDR3 DNA follows: TGCGCCAGCAGCTCGACAAGCGGCTATGGCTACACCTTC. Its protein product is CASSSTSGYGYTF.

V and J are TRBV30 and TRBJ2-7; TRBD1 agrees at 11 bases. V shed 7 bases, J shed 6 bases, and the junction held 2 bases outside the gene matches. CDR3 size: 11 residues. The germline gives CDR1 GTSNPN, CDR2 SVGIG (reference sequence). CDR3 coding DNA: TGTGCCTTGGGACAGGGGGGCGAGCAGTACTTC. It encodes CALGQGGEQYF.

CDR3 bases: TGTGCCAGCACCCGCCGAGGGGGACAGGGTTTAAACGAGCAGTACTTC. It specifies CASTRRGGQGLNEQYF. The rearrangement joins TRBV28 to TRBJ2-7; 9 bases match TRBD1. With 7 bases clipped from V and 5 bases from J, the junction kept 15 bases outside the gene matches. Germline V lookup: CDR1 MDHEN, CDR2 SYDVKM. The CDR3 is 16 amino acids.

This sequence joins TRBV7-9 and TRBJ2-1; the D gene is possibly TRBD2 (7 bases). Germline values: CDR1 SEHNR, CDR2 FQNEAQ (reference sequence). The CDR3 runs 16 residues. V was pared by 1 base and J by 5 bases, with 15 bases between. The CDR3 region is CASSLVGGLADNEQFF. The CDR3 nucleotides read TGTGCCAGCAGCTTAGTTGGGGGGCTAGCGGACAATGAGCAGTTCTTC.

This chain connects TRBV7-2 to TRBJ2-7; tentatively, D is TRBD2 (5 bases). CDR3 size: 13 residues. Deletions cut 0 bases from V and 7 bases from J, with 10 bases between. The germline CDR1 and CDR2 sequences are SGHTA and FQGNSA. CDR3 DNA sequence: TGTGCCAGCAGCTTAGCTCCGGGCGGGGAGCAGTACTTC. Translation: CASSLAPGGEQYF.

The gene calls are TRBV4-3 and TRBJ1-4; D remains unclear. Germline assignment: CDR1 LGHNA and CDR2 YSLEER. The ends were cut back, 0 bases at V and 13 bases at J, with 12 bases in the middle. CDR3 size: 13 residues. CDR3 amino acids: CASSQEIFRRLFF. CDR3 in DNA: TGCGCCAGCAGCCAAGAGATCTTTCGGAGACTGTTTTTT.

The rearrangement uses TRBV6-5 and TRBJ1-2, with D maybe TRBD1 (5 bases). Germline V CDR1 and CDR2: MNHEY, SVGAGI. The CDR3 runs 14 residues. Trimming removed 6 bases at V and 7 bases at J, with 18 bases between. CDR3 nucleotide sequence: TGTGCCAGCAGCACATCTGCGGGGGTAGGTGGCTACACCTTC. Amino acids: CASSTSAGVGGYTF.

The chain combines TRBV6-6 with TRBJ1-1; possible D gene TRBD1, 5 bases. This CDR3 has 14 residues. Germline values: CDR1 MNHNY, CDR2 SVGAGI (reference sequence). Trimming cost V 0 bases and J 8 bases, with 13 bases left between them. The CDR3 protein is CASSYSLLGGEAFF. DNA for the CDR3: TGTGCCAGCAGTTACTCCCTCCTGGGGGGGGAAGCTTTCTTT.

This chain links TRBV28 with TRBJ1-1, with D possibly TRBD1 on 5 matching bases. Trimming removed 6 bases from V and 1 base from J, with 12 bases in between. The CDR3 has 14 residues. Germline-derived CDR1 and CDR2 are MDHEN and SYDVKM. Written as DNA, the CDR3 is TGTGCCAGCAGAGTCAGACAGCGGAACACTGAAGCTTTCTTT. This translates into CASRVRQRNTEAFF.

The rearrangement uses TRBV18 and TRBJ2-1; 7 positions agree with TRBD2. The CDR3 loop spans 15 amino acids. The V segment lost 8 bases and the J segment 0 bases; nucleotides outside the gene matches: 7. CDR1 and CDR2 from the germline V gene are KGHSH and LQKENI. The CDR3 bases are TGTGCCAGCCGGCGGGGGTCTAGCTCCTACAATGAGCAGTTCTTC. As protein: CASRRGSSSYNEQFF. Full variable domain (rest looked up from reference TRBV18 and TRBJ2-1): NAGVMQNPRHLVRRRGQEARLRCSPMKGHSHVYWYRQLPEEGLKFMVYLQKENIIDESGMPKERFSAEFPKEGPSILRIQQVVRGDSAAYFCASRRGSSSYNEQFFGPGTRLTVL.

The chain joins TRBV10-2 to TRBJ1-3; D is undetermined. Germline V CDR1 and CDR2: WSHSY, SAAADI. CDR3 length: 13 residues. The V end was cut by 5 bases, the J end by 0 bases, with 5 bases between. CDR3 protein: CASSRGSGNTIYF. DNA for the CDR3: TGCGCCAGCAGTCGAGGCTCTGGAAACACCATATATTTT.

The genes are TRBV7-9 and TRBJ2-7; TRBD2 is a possible D gene (5 bases). V was trimmed by 5 bases and J by 5 bases, leaving 16 bases between them. This CDR3 is built from 14 residues. Per the germline V gene, CDR1 is SEHNR and CDR2 is FQNEAQ (reference sequence). The CDR3 bases are TGTGCCAGCAGCCCTACACGGGGTGTCCACGAGCAGTACTTC. Its translation is CASSPTRGVHEQYF.

The table lists this clone with a few counts. The CDR3 DNA reads as TGTGCCAGTAGTATTGTAGGGGGGGAGCCCTACGAGCAGTACTTC. As protein: CASSIVGGEPYEQYF. This rearrangement joins TRBV19 to TRBJ2-7; D possibly corresponds to TRBD2 (7 bases). Germline V lookup: CDR1 LNHDA, CDR2 SQIVND (reference sequence). V lost 3 bases to trimming and J lost 2 bases, with 14 bases between them. The CDR3 is 15 residues long. The complete variable domain, with remaining parts taken from reference TRBV19 and TRBJ2-7, reads DGGITQSPKYLFRKEGQNVTLSCEQNLNHDAMYWYRQDPGQGLRLIYYSQIVNDFQKGDIAEGYSVSREKKESFPLTVTSAQKNPTAFYLCASSIVGGEPYEQYFGPGTRLTVT.

The chain recombines TRBV12-3 or TRBV12-4 with TRBJ1-2; TRBD1 agrees at 10 bases. This CDR3 has 13 amino acids. The ends lost 4 bases at V and 7 bases at J; junction bases unmatched: 3. The CDR3 protein is CASSSGQGLGYTF. The CDR3 DNA follows: TGTGCCAGCAGTTCGGGACAGGGGCTTGGCTACACCTTC.

The rearrangement uses TRBV6-2 or TRBV6-3 and TRBJ1-1; D gene unclear. The CDR3 is made up of 12 amino acids. Trimming shortened V by 3 bases and J by 1 base, and 3 bases separated the two germline ends. The germline V gene has CDR1 MNHEY and CDR2 SVGEGT. The CDR3 region is CASSYRNTEAFF. In nucleotides, the CDR3 is TGTGCCAGCAGTTATAGGAACACTGAAGCTTTCTTT.

A single count supports this clone. V is TRBV5-6 and J is TRBJ1-1; 11 positions agree with TRBD1. The CDR3 is 17 residues long. Trimming removed 3 bases from V and 1 base from J; junction bases left unmatched: 8. Per germline, CDR1 SGHDT and CDR2 YYEEEE. CDR3 residues: CASSYPRTGGRNTEAFF. As DNA, the CDR3 is TGTGCCAGCAGCTACCCGAGGACAGGGGGCAGGAACACTGAAGCTTTCTTT.

The rearrangement uses TRBV5-6 and TRBJ1-5; tentatively, D is TRBD1 (6 bases). The germline CDR1 and CDR2 sequences are SGHDT and YYEEEE. The CDR3 consists of 14 residues. The ends were cut back, 2 bases at V and 7 bases at J, with 13 bases in the middle. The CDR3 DNA follows: TGTGCCAGCAGCTTATCGGGGGGCGACCAGCCCCAGCATTTT. Translated: CASSLSGGDQPQHF.

The CDR3 loop is CASSSTVRDSSYEQYF. CDR3 coding DNA: TGTGCCAGCAGTTCGACCGTCCGGGACAGCTCCTACGAGCAGTACTTC. This chain uses TRBV28 with TRBJ2-7, with TRBD1 matching 7 bases. Germline V gene sequence: CDR1 MDHEN, CDR2 SYDVKM. The V segment lost 4 bases and the J segment 0 bases; nucleotides outside the gene matches: 9. The CDR3 has 16 residues.

This CDR3 is CASSYSSGRAREQFF. The CDR3 DNA reads as TGTGCCAGCAGTTACTCTAGCGGGAGGGCCCGGGAGCAGTTCTTC. The chain uses TRBV6-6 and TRBJ2-1, with TRBD2 matching over 11 bases. This CDR3 spans 15 amino acids. In germline, CDR1 is MNHNY, CDR2 SVGAGI (reference sequence). V was pared by 0 bases and J by 10 bases, with 5 bases of the junction left unmatched.

This chain connects TRBV20-1 to TRBJ1-1; D gene unclear. Deletions cut 1 base from V and 9 bases from J, with 6 bases between. Germline values: CDR1 DFQATT, CDR2 SNEGSKA (reference sequence). The CDR3 has 10 amino acids. The CDR3 coding sequence is TGCAGTGCTAGAGCGTCTCAAGCTTTCTTT. Its translation is CSARASQAFF.

The chain employs TRBV19 and TRBJ1-2; perhaps TRBD1 as D (5 bases). In germline, CDR1 is LNHDA, CDR2 SQIVND (reference sequence). V lost 5 bases and J 5 bases, leaving 9 bases between the germline ends. This CDR3 comprises 12 residues. The CDR3 loop is CASSQTDYGYTF. The CDR3 DNA reads TGTGCCAGTAGTCAGACAGATTATGGCTACACCTTC.

The rearrangement uses TRBV9 and TRBJ1-1; 7 bases line up with TRBD1. Germline V gene lookup returns CDR1 SGDLS and CDR2 YYNGEE. CDR3 length: 12 amino acids. Trimming cost V 3 bases and J 7 bases; bases outside gene matches: 3. CDR3 bases: TGTGCCAGCAGCGGGGACAGTAGTGAAGCTTTCTTT. It encodes CASSGDSSEAFF.

The rearrangement joins TRBV19 to TRBJ1-2, with TRBD1 matching over 9 bases. Germline CDR1 LNHDA, CDR2 SQIVND (reference sequence). The CDR3 has 15 amino acids. Unmatched junction bases numbered 6, after V lost 3 bases and J lost 4 bases. The CDR3 DNA follows: TGTGCCAGTAGTATCCCGGGACAGGGCCCCTATGGCTACACCTTC. This sequence encodes CASSIPGQGPYGYTF.

The chain uses TRBV24-1 and TRBJ2-2; TRBD1 matches at 8 bases. Germline values: CDR1 KGHDR, CDR2 SFDVKD. V was clipped by 4 bases and J by 3 bases; unmatched bases: 3. This CDR3 is 15 amino acids long. CDR3 protein: CATSEKDRDTGELFF. The CDR3 region has the DNA TGTGCCACCAGTGAAAAGGACAGGGACACCGGGGAGCTGTTTTTT.

The chain employs TRBV6-1 and TRBJ1-3, with a tentative D call TRBD1 (5 bases). With 3 bases removed from V and 4 bases from J, the gap between germline ends came to 10 bases. Germline CDR1 and CDR2: MNHNS and SASEGT. The CDR3 length is 14 residues. CDR3 loop: CASSEGRGGNTIYF. The DNA for the CDR3 is TGTGCCAGCAGTGAGGGTCGGGGGGGAAACACCATATATTTT.

The gene calls are TRBV5-1 and TRBJ2-7; 9 positions agree with TRBD2. V was pared by 2 bases and J by 6 bases, with 15 bases of the junction left unmatched. The CDR3 has 17 amino acids. CDR1 is SGHRS, CDR2 YFSETQ, per germline. For the CDR3, the DNA is TGCGCCAGCAGCTTATATGTTTCGGGGTCTAGCGGGGTCGAGCAGTACTTC. It translates to CASSLYVSGSSGVEQYF.

V is TRBV4-1 and J is TRBJ1-4; 8 nucleotides line up with TRBD1. This CDR3 has 16 residues. CDR1 is MGHRA and CDR2 is YSYEKL in the germline V gene. V lost 5 bases, J lost 4 bases, and 9 bases stayed unmatched. CDR3 nucleotides: TGCGCCAGCAGCGGACAGGGTAATCTCTTTAATGAAAAACTGTTTTTT. It is translated as CASSGQGNLFNEKLFF.

The chain carries TRBV19 and TRBJ2-7; 7 bases agree with TRBD2. Germline trimming cut 1 base from V and 4 bases from J; bases unmatched to any gene: 4. The CDR3 spans 14 residues. The germline CDR1 and CDR2 sequences are LNHDA and SQIVND (reference sequence). Here the CDR3 DNA reads TGTGCCAGTAGTATAGTCGGCGGGAGATACGAGCAGTACTTC. Translating it yields CASSIVGGRYEQYF.